This is a list of T cell receptor beta chains from one sample in a study of blood T cell repertoires in COVID-19. Profiling relied on immunoSEQ multiplex PCR, and the TCRdb table lists in-frame clones only, not all of them. Of some 340,000 clones detected, around 87% appear once; the ten largest clones hold 5.3%. Sequencing input: PBMCs or T cells enriched from blood (not recorded which). These receptors all stem from a woman in her 30s who had recovered from COVID-19. Each CDR3 is given with its conserved first and last residue. The D gene is left open where the match is weak. Size is stated for part of the rows, as once, few or many counts, or as a class when the clone is expanded.

TRBV5-1	-	-	TRBJ2-5	TGCGCCAGCAGCTTGTTCCCAGATCGGGACCAAGAGACCCAGTACTTC	CASSLFPDRDQETQYF
TRBV2	TRBD1	few	TRBJ1-2	TGTGCCAGCAGCTCCGGGACAGAATATGGCTACACCTTC	CASSSGTEYGYTF
TRBV27	TRBD1	-	TRBJ2-7	TGTGCCAGCAGTTTCCAGGCGGGACAGGGGTTCGCCTACGAGCAGTACTTC	CASSFQAGQGFAYEQYF
TRBV10-2	-	-	TRBJ2-7	TGCGCCAGCAGTGACCCGGGACACGCTTCCTGGAACTTC	CASSDPGHASWNF
TRBV5-6	-	-	TRBJ2-3	TGTGCCAGCAGCTTGTACGGTTACACAGATACGCAGTATTTT	CASSLYGYTDTQYF
TRBV6-5	TRBD1	-	TRBJ1-1	TGTGCCAGCATTTCACAGGGGCTGAACACTGAAGCTTTCTTT	CASISQGLNTEAFF
TRBV19	TRBD1	-	TRBJ1-1	TGTGCCAGTAGTATAATCACCGGGACAGAGAACACTGAAGCTTTCTTT	CASSIITGTENTEAFF
TRBV4-3	-	-	TRBJ1-2	TGCGCCAGCAGCCAAGGCGGGGGGCCGAACTATGGCTACACCTTC	CASSQGGGPNYGYTF
TRBV19	TRBD1	-	TRBJ1-6	TGTGCCAGTAGTCTCGCGGTATGGGACAGGGACGAGCCCCTCCACTTT	CASSLAVWDRDEPLHF
TRBV7-2	TRBD1	-	TRBJ2-7	TGTGCCAGCAGCTTGGGCAGGGGGCCCCGCTACGAGCAGTACTTC	CASSLGRGPRYEQYF
TRBV7-8	TRBD1	-	TRBJ1-1	TGTGCCAGCAGCCCGACAGGGATTGAAGCTTTCTTT	CASSPTGIEAFF
TRBV6-2/TRBV6-3	TRBD1	-	TRBJ2-5	TGTGCCAGCAGTTCGGGACAGGGTCGGTGGACCCAGTACTTC	CASSSGQGRWTQYF
TRBV9	TRBD2	-	TRBJ2-7	TGTGCCAGCAGCGTAGAACTAGCGGGGATCTACGAGCAGTACTTC	CASSVELAGIYEQYF
TRBV5-1	-	-	TRBJ2-3	TGCGCCAGCAGCTTGGATGGCGGCCTGGGTCCAGATACGCAGTATTTT	CASSLDGGLGPDTQYF
TRBV6-2/TRBV6-3	TRBD1	-	TRBJ1-4	TGTGCCAGCAGTCCCCCGGGACAGGGTTTTGAAAAACTGTTTTTT	CASSPPGQGFEKLFF
TRBV5-6	-	-	TRBJ1-5	TGTGCCAGCAGCTTGTGGGCAGGGGCTTATAGCAATCAGCCCCAGCATTTT	CASSLWAGAYSNQPQHF
TRBV3-1/TRBV3-2	-	-	TRBJ1-6	TGTGCCAGCAGCCAAACCGGTAATTCACCCCTCCACTTT	CASSQTGNSPLHF
TRBV20-1	-	-	TRBJ1-3	TGCAGTGCTAGAGTCCGGAACACCATATATTTT	CSARVRNTIYF
TRBV28	TRBD1	-	TRBJ1-3	TGTGCCAGCAGCACACCGGGGACAGCTGGAAACACCATATATTTT	CASSTPGTAGNTIYF
TRBV28	-	once	TRBJ1-6	TGTGCCAGCACCCAGGTACCACCCCTCCACTTT	CASTQVPPLHF
TRBV5-4	-	-	TRBJ2-5	TGTGCCAGCAGGAACCGGGGGCAAGAGACCCAGTACTTC	CASRNRGQETQYF
TRBV30	-	-	TRBJ2-2	TGTGCCTGGAGTGTTCGAGGGATAGATCACGGGGAGCTGTTTTTT	CAWSVRGIDHGELFF
TRBV23-1	TRBD1	-	TRBJ2-3	TGCGCCAGCAGTCAGGCAGACGGACAGGAGACGAGGACAGATACGCAGTATTTT	CASSQADGQETRTDTQYF
TRBV13	-	-	TRBJ1-5	TGTGCCAGCAGCTTAGGAGAGGGCAATCAGCCCCAGCATTTT	CASSLGEGNQPQHF
TRBV28	TRBD2	-	TRBJ2-2	TGTGCCAGCAGCCGGACTAGCGGGGGACTCACCGGGGAGCTGTTTTTT	CASSRTSGGLTGELFF
TRBV7-6	-	-	TRBJ1-1	TGTGCCAGCGGTCTGGAGCCATACACTGAAGCTTTCTTT	CASGLEPYTEAFF
TRBV6-2/TRBV6-3	TRBD1	once	TRBJ2-5	TGTGCCAGCAGCCTCGGACAGGGGGCAGAGACCCAGTACTTC	CASSLGQGAETQYF